Sequencing of this TCR beta chain was carried out in a study of T cell repertoires in cytomegalovirus infection. About the study: The public TCR beta signatures pointed to both CMV infection and matching HLA type. Broader study findings: Carriers of CMV and the relevant HLA type were discriminated by public TCR beta frequency. Dominating the ex vivo response were TCR beta clonotypes that were CMV-specific and HLA-C-restricted.

This clonotype was seen more than once but under ten times. The antigen is not known. TCRdb re-called the reads with MiXCR, one entry per CDR3 protein. This table has around 25,000 distinct CDR3 sequences, roughly a fifth appearing once. Specimen: CD8+ T cells from cultured PBMCs, collected from culture after CMV antigen stimulation. This TCR was recovered from a human donor in good health (CMV status not recorded). Some clones in this sample may be carry-over from other donors' samples.

CDR3 residues: CASNPIGGSYEQYF. CDR3 DNA sequence: TGTGCCAGCAACCCGATAGGGGGCTCCTACGAGCAGTACTTC. The V gene is TRBV28, the J gene TRBJ2-7, with D possibly TRBD1 on 6 matching bases. Germline V gives CDR1 MDHEN, CDR2 SYDVKM. The V and J ends lost 7 bases and 0 bases respectively, with 13 bases between them. CDR3 length equals 14 residues.